This TCR beta chain was found in a study of shared clonotypes between healthy human individuals. Regarding the study as a whole: A handful of donors showed sharing of approximately 5% of naive CD4 clonotypes.

Germline trimming cut 3 bases from V and 0 bases from J; bases unmatched to any gene: 8. Germline CDR1 reads KGHSH; CDR2 reads LQKENI. This CDR3 contains 17 residues. Points on this clone: What it binds is unknown.

Produced via immunoSEQ multiplex PCR; TCRdb's table is partial and in-frame only. The sample has some 1.5 million clones, around 97% seen once; the top ten hold more than 0.9%. The sequencing input was naive CD4+ T cells sorted from blood. As for subset: CD45RA+ positively selected. This sequence originates from a young man in good health. The chain uses TRBV18 and TRBJ1-3, with TRBD1 matching 7 bases. Here the CDR3 DNA reads TGTGCCAGCTCACCGTACCGGGACAGCCACTCTGGAAACACCATATATTTT. It yields the protein CASSPYRDSHSGNTIYF. The variable domain in full, completed from reference TRBV18 and TRBJ1-3, reads NAGVMQNPRHLVRRRGQEARLRCSPMKGHSHVYWYRQLPEEGLKFMVYLQKENIIDESGMPKERFSAEFPKEGPSILRIQQVVRGDSAAYFCASSPYRDSHSGNTIYFGEGSWLTVV.